What follows are 4 T cell receptor beta chains derived from one specimen sequenced in a study of T-cell reconstitution after alpha-beta-depleted transplantation in children. The authors prepared the TCRbeta library with unique molecular identifiers. MiXCR, applied by TCRdb to the PCR reads, yields one record per CDR3 protein. Here the sample spans 440,000 or so distinct CDR3 sequences, around two fifths being singletons. Specimen: PBMCs, collected before TCRalphabeta/CD19-depleted stem cell transplant. The receptors were gathered from a girl aged 2 to 9 with aplastic anemia, due to receive a stem cell transplant.

This chain uses TRBV12-3 or TRBV12-4 with TRBJ2-4, with a tentative D call TRBD2 (6 bases). V was clipped by 8 bases and J by 2 bases, with 10 bases between them. The length of the CDR3 is 13 residues. CDR3 residues: CASGEAPKNIQYF. The CDR3, as DNA: TGTGCCAGCGGGGAGGCCCCCAAAAACATTCAGTACTTC.

In this sample, this clonotype turned up many times. This rearrangement joins TRBV28 to TRBJ2-7, with 9 bases aligning to TRBD2. The V segment lost 7 bases and the J segment 0 bases; nucleotides outside the gene matches: 4. CDR3 length: 14 amino acids. Per the germline V gene, CDR1 is MDHEN and CDR2 is SYDVKM. In DNA, the CDR3 is TGTGCCAGCACCATAGCGGGAGCCTCCTACGAGCAGTACTTC. It encodes CASTIAGASYEQYF.

A few counts support this clonotype. This chain's CDR3 is CSARATTGHSSTDTQYF. CDR3 coding DNA: TGCAGTGCTAGAGCTACGACGGGACACTCTTCGACAGATACGCAGTATTTT. J is TRBJ2-3 and V is TRBV20-1, with D possibly TRBD1 on 6 matching bases. This CDR3 contains 17 residues. CDR1 is DFQATT, CDR2 SNEGSKA, per germline (reference sequence). The V end lost 1 base, the J end lost 3 bases, and 20 bases lay between the germline ends.

The rearrangement links TRBV20-1 to TRBJ2-3; 7 nucleotides agree with TRBD2. The V gene end was trimmed by 4 bases and the J gene end by 3 bases; junction bases not matched to a gene: 13. CDR3 size: 16 residues. The germline V gene encodes CDR1 DFQATT and CDR2 SNEGSKA (reference sequence). DNA for the CDR3: TGCAGTGCTACCCCCCTTCAATCGGGAGGAACAGATACGCAGTATTTT. This translates into CSATPLQSGGTDTQYF.